These 13 T cell receptor beta chains were sequenced from one sample in a study of T cell repertoires in cytomegalovirus infection. MiXCR was run by TCRdb on the reads, yielding one entry per CDR3 protein. The sample has about 260,000 distinct CDR3 sequences, roughly 15% seen once. Sequencing was done on a sample of PBMCs. The receptor set was obtained from a human donor in good health (CMV status not recorded). Some clones in this sample may be carry-over from other donors' samples.

Turning to this clonotype: One end of the junction varies from germline; a read error may be responsible. The rearrangement links TRBV6-5 to TRBJ2-1, with 7 bases that match TRBD2. CDR1 and CDR2 from the germline V gene are MNHEY and SVGAGI. The CDR3 runs 15 residues. The CDR3 loop is CASSTPGGTGNEQVF. The DNA for the CDR3 is TGTGCCAGCAGTACACCGGGAGGCACCGGCAATGAGCAGGTCTTC.

Many counts were recorded for this clonotype. J is TRBJ2-1 and V is TRBV10-3; perhaps D is TRBD1 or TRBD2 (6 bases each). There are 14 residues in the CDR3. Trimming took off 7 bases at V and 5 bases at J, with 15 bases between the two ends. CDR1 is ENHRY, CDR2 SYGVKD, per germline. The CDR3, as DNA: TGTGCCATCACAAACAGGGACTTGAACAATGAGCAGTTCTTC. This sequence encodes CAITNRDLNNEQFF.

Points on this clonotype: One base away lies a much larger clone, so this may be a sequencing read error. The chain couples TRBV5-4 to TRBJ2-2; D remains ambiguous. Germline V gene data show CDR1 as SGHNT and CDR2 as YYREEE (reference sequence). The V and J ends lost 0 bases and 1 base respectively, with 4 bases between them. The CDR3 has 14 amino acids. Here the CDR3 reads CASSLEQNTGELFF. In nucleotides, the CDR3 is TGTGCCAGCAGCTTGGAACAGAACACCGGGGAGCTGTTTTTT. The full variable domain, rest sourced from reference TRBV5-4 and TRBJ2-2, is ETGVTQSPTHLIKTRGQQVTLRCSSQSGHNTVSWYQQALGQGPQFIFQYYREEENGRGNFPPRFSGLQFPNYSSELNVNALELDDSALYLCASSLEQNTGELFFGEGSRLTVL.

The sample holds many counts of this clonotype. This chain uses TRBV7-8 with TRBJ2-5, with 7 bases identical to TRBD2. In germline, CDR1 is SGHVS, CDR2 FQNEAQ. The CDR3 runs to 15 residues. The J segment lost 7 bases and the V segment lost 1 base, leaving 9 bases of the junction unmatched. Written as DNA, the CDR3 is TGTGCCAGCAGCTTAGGTCGGACTAGAGGAAGGACCCAGTACTTC. Translation gives CASSLGRTRGRTQYF.

This clonotype has a count of ten or more. This chain uses TRBV7-3 with TRBJ2-1; no clear D. V lost 2 bases, J lost 4 bases, and 15 bases lay in between. This CDR3 is 16 amino acids long. CDR1 and CDR2 (germline): SGHTA, FQGTGA. CDR3 loop: CASSLVARPPYNEQFF. For the CDR3, the DNA is TGTGCCAGCAGCTTAGTAGCTAGACCACCTTACAATGAGCAGTTCTTC.

This clonotype was detected a few times. V gene TRBV10-3 combines with J gene TRBJ1-5; no clear D gene. CDR1 ENHRY and CDR2 SYGVKD come from the germline V gene. V dropped 10 bases and J dropped 7 bases, with 20 bases sitting between them. This CDR3 region has 14 residues. This chain's CDR3 is CATRAGREEQPQHF. For the CDR3, the DNA is TGTGCCACTCGGGCCGGGAGAGAGGAACAGCCCCAGCATTTT.

This chain uses TRBV5-6 with TRBJ1-4, with 8 bases identical to TRBD1. Germline trimming cut 5 bases from V and 7 bases from J; bases unmatched to any gene: 10. The CDR3 is 15 residues long. The germline V gene encodes CDR1 SGHDT and CDR2 YYEEEE. The CDR3 region is CASSLLQGDIEKLFF. The CDR3 DNA sequence: TGTGCCAGCAGTTTGTTACAGGGGGACATTGAAAAACTGTTTTTT. Based on the CDR3 plus reference TRBV5-6 and TRBJ1-4, the full variable domain is DAGVTQSPTHLIKTRGQQVTLRCSPKSGHDTVSWYQQALGQGPQFIFQYYEEEERQRGNFPDRFSGHQFPNYSSELNVNALLLGDSALYLCASSLLQGDIEKLFFGSGTQLSVL.

This clonotype has only a few counts. The V call is TRBV6-6, the J call TRBJ2-2, with 8 nucleotides matching TRBD1. J gave up 5 bases and V 1 base, and 9 bases lay outside the gene matches. Germline CDR1 is MNHNY and CDR2 is SVGAGI (reference sequence). The length of the CDR3 is 17 residues. As DNA, the CDR3 is TGTGCCAGCAGTTACTTAACCAGGGGGCGAAGGACCGGGGAGCTGTTTTTT. As protein: CASSYLTRGRRTGELFF.

This clonotype has more than one count but fewer than ten. The chain employs TRBV7-6 and TRBJ1-1, with TRBD1 matching over 10 bases. This CDR3 spans 13 amino acids. Germline-derived CDR1 and CDR2 are SGHVS and FNYEAQ. V dropped 3 bases and J dropped 12; count of bases not matched to a gene: 7. CDR3 loop: CASSFSGTGDTFF. In DNA form, the CDR3 reads TGTGCCAGCAGCTTTTCCGGGACAGGGGATACTTTCTTT. Full variable domain (outside the CDR3, taken from reference TRBV7-6 and TRBJ1-1): GAGVSQSPRYKVTKRGQDVALRCDPISGHVSLYWYRQALGQGPEFLTYFNYEAQQDKSGLPNDRFSAERPEGSISTLTIQRTEQRDSAMYRCASSFSGTGDTFFGQGTRLTVV.

This clonotype was seen many times. The chain has TRBV7-9 and TRBJ1-6, with D possibly TRBD1 on 5 matching bases. This CDR3 contains 21 residues. With 5 bases removed from V and 7 bases from J, the gap between germline ends came to 33 bases. Germline CDR1 and CDR2: SEHNR and FQNEAQ (reference sequence). In DNA form, the CDR3 reads TGTGCCAGCAGCACCTCGCTACGGGACGTAGATATCGGAATAGGGAATTCACCCCTCCACTTT. Protein sequence: CASSTSLRDVDIGIGNSPLHF.

A few counts support this clonotype. The chain recombines TRBV6-6 with TRBJ2-7, with 9 nucleotides matching TRBD2. Germline CDR1 is MNHNY and CDR2 is SVGAGI (reference sequence). Unmatched junction bases numbered 3, after V lost 4 bases and J lost 2 bases. The CDR3 runs 14 residues. The CDR3 nucleotides read TGTGCCAGCAGTTTACCTAGCGGGGCCTACGAGCAGTACTTC. Its translation is CASSLPSGAYEQYF.

Remarks on this clonotype: A read error may be the cause here, since a much bigger clone is one base away. The CDR3 end shows no conserved phenylalanine or tryptophan, and so a read error is likely. The chain employs TRBV6-5 and TRBJ2-5; tentatively, D is TRBD2 (5 bases). V was cut by 6 bases and J by 4 bases, with 12 bases left in between. The CDR3 runs 13 residues. Germline V gives CDR1 MNHEY, CDR2 SVGAGI. CDR3 sequence: CASSRTRGETQYY. In DNA, the CDR3 is TGTGCCAGCAGCCGGACCCGGGGAGAGACCCAGTACTAC.

There are a few counts of this clonotype. The V gene is TRBV28, the J gene TRBJ1-1; no definite D call. Trimming pared 2 bases from V and 5 bases from J, leaving 9 bases between. The CDR3 has 13 amino acids. Germline lookup yields CDR1 MDHEN and CDR2 SYDVKM. CDR3 amino acids: CASSLAMGTEAFF. The CDR3 nucleotides read TGTGCCAGCAGTTTAGCGATGGGGACTGAAGCTTTCTTT.